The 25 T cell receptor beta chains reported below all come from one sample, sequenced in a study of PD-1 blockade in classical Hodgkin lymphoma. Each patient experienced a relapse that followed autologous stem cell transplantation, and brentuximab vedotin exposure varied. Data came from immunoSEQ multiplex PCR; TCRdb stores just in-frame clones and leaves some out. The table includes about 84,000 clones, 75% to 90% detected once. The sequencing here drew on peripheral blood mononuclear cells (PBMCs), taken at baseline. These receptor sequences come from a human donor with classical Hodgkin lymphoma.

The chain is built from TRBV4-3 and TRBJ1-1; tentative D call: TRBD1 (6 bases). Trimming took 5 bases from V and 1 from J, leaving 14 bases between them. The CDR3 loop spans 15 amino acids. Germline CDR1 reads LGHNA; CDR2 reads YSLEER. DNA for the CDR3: TGCGCCAGCAGCGCAGCCGGGACACCGAACACTGAAGCTTTCTTT. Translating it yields CASSAAGTPNTEAFF.

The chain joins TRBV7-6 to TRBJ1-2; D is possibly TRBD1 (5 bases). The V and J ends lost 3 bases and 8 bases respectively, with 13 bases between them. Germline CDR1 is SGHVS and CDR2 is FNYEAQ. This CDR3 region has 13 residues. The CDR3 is CASSLGERAGYTF. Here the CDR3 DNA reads TGTGCCAGCAGCTTGGGGGAGAGGGCCGGCTACACCTTC.

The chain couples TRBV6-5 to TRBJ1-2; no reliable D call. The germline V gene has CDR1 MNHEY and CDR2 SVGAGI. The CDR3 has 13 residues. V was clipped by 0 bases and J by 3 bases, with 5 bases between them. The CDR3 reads CASSYSPDYGYTF. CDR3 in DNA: TGTGCCAGCAGTTACTCCCCGGACTATGGCTACACCTTC.

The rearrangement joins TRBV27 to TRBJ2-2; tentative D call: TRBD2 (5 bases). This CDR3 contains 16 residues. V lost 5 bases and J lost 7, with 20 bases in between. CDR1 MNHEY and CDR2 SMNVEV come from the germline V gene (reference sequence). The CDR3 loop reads CASSARGGSGDGELFF. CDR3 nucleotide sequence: TGTGCCAGCAGTGCCCGAGGCGGCAGCGGAGACGGGGAGCTGTTTTTT.

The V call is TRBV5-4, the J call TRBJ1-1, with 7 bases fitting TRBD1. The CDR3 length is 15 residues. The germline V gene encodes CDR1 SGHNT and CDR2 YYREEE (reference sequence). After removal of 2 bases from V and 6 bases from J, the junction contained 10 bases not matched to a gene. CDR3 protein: CASSFQNRGLPEAFF. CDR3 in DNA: TGTGCCAGCAGCTTTCAAAACAGGGGCCTGCCTGAAGCTTTCTTT.

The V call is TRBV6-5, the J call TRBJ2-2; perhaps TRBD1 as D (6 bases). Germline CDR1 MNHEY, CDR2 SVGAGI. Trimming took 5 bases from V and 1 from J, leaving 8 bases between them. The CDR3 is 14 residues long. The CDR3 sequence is CASSLGQNTGELFF. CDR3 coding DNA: TGTGCCAGCAGTCTGGGACAGAACACCGGGGAGCTGTTTTTT.

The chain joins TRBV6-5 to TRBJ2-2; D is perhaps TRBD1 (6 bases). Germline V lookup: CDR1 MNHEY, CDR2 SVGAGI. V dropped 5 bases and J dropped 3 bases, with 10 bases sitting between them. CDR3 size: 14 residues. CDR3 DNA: TGTGCCAGCAGTAGGGGACAACACACCGGGGAGCTGTTTTTT. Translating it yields CASSRGQHTGELFF.

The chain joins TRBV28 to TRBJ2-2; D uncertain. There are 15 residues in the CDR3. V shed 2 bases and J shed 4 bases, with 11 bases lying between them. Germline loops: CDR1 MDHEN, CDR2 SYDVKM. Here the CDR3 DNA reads TGTGCCAGCAGTTTAGGAAATTGGGTCACCGGGGAGCTGTTTTTT. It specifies CASSLGNWVTGELFF.

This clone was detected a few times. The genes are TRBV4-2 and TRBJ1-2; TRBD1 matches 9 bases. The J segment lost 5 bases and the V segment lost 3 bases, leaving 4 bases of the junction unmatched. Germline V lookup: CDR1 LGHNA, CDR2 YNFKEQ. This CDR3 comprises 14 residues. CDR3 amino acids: CASSHRQGGYGYTF. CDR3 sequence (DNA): TGTGCCAGCAGCCATCGACAGGGGGGATATGGCTACACCTTC.

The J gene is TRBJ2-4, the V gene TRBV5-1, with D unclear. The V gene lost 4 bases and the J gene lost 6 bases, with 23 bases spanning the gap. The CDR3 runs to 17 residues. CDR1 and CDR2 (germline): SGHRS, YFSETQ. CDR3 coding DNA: TGCGCCAGCAGCCCCGGACCGGACCTTCTGATGGGAAACATTCAGTACTTC. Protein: CASSPGPDLLMGNIQYF. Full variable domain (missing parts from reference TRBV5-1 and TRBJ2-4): KAGVTQTPRYLIKTRGQQVTLSCSPISGHRSVSWYQQTPGQGLQFLFEYFSETQRNKGNFPGRFSGRQFSNSRSEMNVSTLELGDSALYLCASSPGPDLLMGNIQYFGAGTRLSVL.

The CDR3 here is CASGAGGPFYEQYF. The CDR3 DNA is TGTGCTAGTGGTGCGGGAGGGCCATTCTACGAGCAGTACTTC. The genes are TRBV12-5 and TRBJ2-7, with 9 bases aligning to TRBD2. CDR3 length equals 14 residues. Unmatched junction bases numbered 5, after V lost 5 bases and J lost 3 bases. The germline CDR1 and CDR2 sequences are LGHNT and FRNRAP. The variable domain in full, with the rest retrieved from reference TRBV12-5 and TRBJ2-7, is DARVTQTPRHKVTEMGQEVTMRCQPILGHNTVFWYRQTMMQGLELLAYFRNRAPLDDSGMPKDRFSAEMPDATLATLKIQPSEPRDSAVYFCASGAGGPFYEQYFGPGTRLTVT.

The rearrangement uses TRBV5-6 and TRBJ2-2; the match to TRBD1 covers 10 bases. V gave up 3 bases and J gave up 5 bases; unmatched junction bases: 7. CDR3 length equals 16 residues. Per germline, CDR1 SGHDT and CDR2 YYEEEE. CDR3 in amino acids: CASSWTGGLVTGELFF. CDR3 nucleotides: TGTGCCAGCAGCTGGACAGGGGGTTTAGTAACCGGGGAGCTGTTTTTT.

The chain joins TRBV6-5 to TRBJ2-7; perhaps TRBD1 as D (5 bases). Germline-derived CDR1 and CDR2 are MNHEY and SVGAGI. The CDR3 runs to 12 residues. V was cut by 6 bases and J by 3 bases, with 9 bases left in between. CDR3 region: CASSPTGYEQYF. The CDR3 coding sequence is TGTGCCAGCAGCCCCACAGGCTACGAGCAGTACTTC.

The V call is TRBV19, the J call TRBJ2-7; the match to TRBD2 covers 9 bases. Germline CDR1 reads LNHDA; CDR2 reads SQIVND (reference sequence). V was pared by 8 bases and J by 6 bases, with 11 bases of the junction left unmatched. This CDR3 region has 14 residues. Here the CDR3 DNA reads TGTGCCAGTTCCCCGGGACTAGCAGTTTTCGAGCAGTACTTC. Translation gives CASSPGLAVFEQYF.

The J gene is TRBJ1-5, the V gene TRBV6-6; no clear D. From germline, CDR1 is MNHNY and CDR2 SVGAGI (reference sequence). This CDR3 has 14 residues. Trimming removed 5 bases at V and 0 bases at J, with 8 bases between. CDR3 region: CASSRTDSNQPQHF. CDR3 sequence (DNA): TGTGCCAGCAGTCGGACGGATAGCAATCAGCCCCAGCATTTT.

The CDR3 loop reads CARSTAGIPDTQYF. CDR3 bases: TGTGCCCGCTCCACGGCGGGGATCCCAGATACGCAGTATTTT. This chain uses TRBV6-4 with TRBJ2-3; D perhaps matches TRBD2 (6 bases). Germline V lookup: CDR1 MRHNA, CDR2 SNTAGT. The CDR3 contains 14 residues. Trimming took 11 bases from V and 4 from J, leaving 19 bases between them.

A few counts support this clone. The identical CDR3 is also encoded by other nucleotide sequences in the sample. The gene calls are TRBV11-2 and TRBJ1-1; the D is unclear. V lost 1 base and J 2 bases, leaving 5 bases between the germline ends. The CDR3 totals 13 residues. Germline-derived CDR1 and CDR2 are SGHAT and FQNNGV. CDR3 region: CASSLGANTEAFF. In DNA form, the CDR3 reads TGTGCCAGCAGCTTAGGGGCAAACACTGAAGCTTTCTTT.

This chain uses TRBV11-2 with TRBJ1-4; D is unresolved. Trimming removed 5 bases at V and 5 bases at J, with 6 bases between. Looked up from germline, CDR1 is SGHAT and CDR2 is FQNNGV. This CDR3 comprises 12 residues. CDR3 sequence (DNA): TGTGCCAGCAGCGGATTCAATGAAAAACTGTTTTTT. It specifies CASSGFNEKLFF.

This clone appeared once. CDR3 nucleotides: TGTGCCAGCAGCAAGGCCCCAACCTACGAGCAGTACTTC. Translated: CASSKAPTYEQYF. The rearrangement joins TRBV6-1 to TRBJ2-7; the D is unclear. The CDR3 runs 13 residues. Trimming pared 6 bases from V and 2 bases from J, leaving 11 bases between. From germline, CDR1 is MNHNS and CDR2 SASEGT.

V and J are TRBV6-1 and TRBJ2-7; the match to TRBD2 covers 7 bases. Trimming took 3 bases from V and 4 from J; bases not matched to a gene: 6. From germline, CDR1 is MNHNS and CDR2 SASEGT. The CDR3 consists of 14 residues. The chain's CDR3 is CASSEPGLTYEQYF. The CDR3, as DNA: TGTGCCAGCAGTGAGCCGGGACTAACATACGAGCAGTACTTC.

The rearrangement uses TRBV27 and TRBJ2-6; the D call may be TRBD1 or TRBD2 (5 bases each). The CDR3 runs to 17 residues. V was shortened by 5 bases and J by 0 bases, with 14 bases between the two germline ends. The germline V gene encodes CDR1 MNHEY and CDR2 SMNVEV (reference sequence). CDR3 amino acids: CASSDRGRYSGANVLTF. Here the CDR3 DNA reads TGTGCCAGCAGTGACCGGGGACGGTACTCTGGGGCCAACGTCCTGACTTTC. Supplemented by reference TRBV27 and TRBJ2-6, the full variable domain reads EAQVTQNPRYLITVTGKKLTVTCSQNMNHEYMSWYRQDPGLGLRQIYYSMNVEVTDKGDVPEGYKVSRKEKRNFPLILESPSPNQTSLYFCASSDRGRYSGANVLTFGAGSRLTVL.

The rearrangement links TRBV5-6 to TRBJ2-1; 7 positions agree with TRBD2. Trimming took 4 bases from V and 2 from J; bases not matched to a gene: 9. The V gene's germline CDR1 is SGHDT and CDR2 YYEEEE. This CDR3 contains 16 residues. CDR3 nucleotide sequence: TGTGCCAGCAGCCCGCGGCTAGCGGCCACCTACAATGAGCAGTTCTTC. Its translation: CASSPRLAATYNEQFF.

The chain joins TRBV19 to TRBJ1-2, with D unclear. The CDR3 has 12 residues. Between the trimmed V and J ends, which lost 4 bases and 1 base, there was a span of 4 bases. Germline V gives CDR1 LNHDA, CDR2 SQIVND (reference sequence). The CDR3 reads CASSTFNYGYTF. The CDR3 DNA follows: TGTGCCAGTAGTACATTTAACTATGGCTACACCTTC.

Here the CDR3 reads CASSPRQGTSRETQYF. The CDR3 DNA is TGTGCCAGTAGTCCAAGACAGGGTACGTCTAGGGAGACCCAGTACTTC. The chain employs TRBV19 and TRBJ2-5, with TRBD1 matching 7 bases. Germline V gene sequence: CDR1 LNHDA, CDR2 SQIVND (reference sequence). There are 16 residues in the CDR3. The junction had 14 bases not matched to a gene; V was cut back by 5 bases and J by 5 bases.

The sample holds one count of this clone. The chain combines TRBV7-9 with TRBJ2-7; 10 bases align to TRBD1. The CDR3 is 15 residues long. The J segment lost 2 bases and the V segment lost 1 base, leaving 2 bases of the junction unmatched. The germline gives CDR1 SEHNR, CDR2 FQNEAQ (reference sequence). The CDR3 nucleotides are TGTGCCAGCAGCTTAGAGGGGACAGGGGCCTACGAGCAGTACTTC. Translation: CASSLEGTGAYEQYF.